These T cell receptor beta chains were read from a single sample in a study of T cells in localized non-small cell lung cancer. Generated by immunoSEQ multiplex PCR, the TCRdb table keeps only in-frame clones and is missing some. The sample yields fewer than 35,000 clones, about 89% seen once. Sequenced here: peripheral blood, sampled before any cancer treatment. These receptors came from a female donor older than 55 with stage I lung adenocarcinoma. The CDR3 runs from the conserved cysteine through the conserved F or W. Fields, in order: D gene, J gene, clone size, V gene, CDR3 DNA, CDR3 protein. D genes are given only for firm matches. Only some rows state a clone size, as once, few, many or a class for expanded clones.

TRBD1,TRBJ2-7,NA,TRBV30,TGTGCCTGGAGTGTAGGCCGTCACAGGGGGCTAAGCTACGAGCAGTACTTC,CAWSVGRHRGLSYEQYF
NA,TRBJ1-1,NA,TRBV6-5,TGTGCCAGCAGTTCGCCCCTTTCCCCTCTCGAAGCTTTCTTT,CASSSPLSPLEAFF
TRBD1,TRBJ2-7,NA,TRBV5-8,TGTGCCAGCAGTCTCCGGGACAGCAGCTCCTACGAGCAGTACTTC,CASSLRDSSSYEQYF
TRBD1,TRBJ2-7,NA,TRBV11-2,TGTGCCAGCAGCTTAGGACAGGGGGCTCGGGAGCAGTACTTC,CASSLGQGAREQYF
NA,TRBJ2-3,NA,TRBV6-1,TGTGCCAGCAGTGCCGGGGGTGTTTCTTACACAGATACGCAGTATTTT,CASSAGGVSYTDTQYF
TRBD1,TRBJ2-4,NA,TRBV6-1,TGTGCCAGCAGTGAAAGGAGCGGACAGGCTACCATAGCCAAAAACATTCAGTACTTC,CASSERSGQATIAKNIQYF
TRBD2,TRBJ2-3,NA,TRBV27,TGTGCCAGCAGTTTGCGGGGGGCAGATACGCAGTATTTT,CASSLRGADTQYF
NA,TRBJ1-5,NA,TRBV19,TGTGCCAGTAGTCCATACACTAGCAATCAGCCCCAGCATTTT,CASSPYTSNQPQHF
TRBD1,TRBJ1-4,NA,TRBV7-9,TGTGCCAGCAGCCCCCAGGGGGGGGAAAAACTGTTTTTT,CASSPQGGEKLFF
NA,TRBJ2-7,few,TRBV7-2,TGTGCCAGCAGCTCACTCTACGAGCAGTACTTC,CASSSLYEQYF
NA,TRBJ1-1,NA,TRBV15,TGTGCCACCAGCAGATATGGAATTTCCCCTGAAGCTTTCTTT,CATSRYGISPEAFF
TRBD1,TRBJ2-5,few,TRBV29-1,TGCAGCGTCCAAACGACAGGGGCGGGAGAGACCCAGTACTTC,CSVQTTGAGETQYF
NA,TRBJ2-3,NA,TRBV28,TGTGCCAGCAGTCTTACCCGGGAACTCACAGATACGCAGTATTTT,CASSLTRELTDTQYF
NA,TRBJ2-1,NA,TRBV7-2,TGTGCCAGCAGCTTAGATAGCGGAGAGTACAATGAGCAGTTCTTC,CASSLDSGEYNEQFF
NA,TRBJ2-7,NA,TRBV5-1,TGCGCCAGCAGCGCCCAGGGTGGTGGGAACACCTACGAGCAGTACTTC,CASSAQGGGNTYEQYF
NA,TRBJ1-3,NA,TRBV6-1,TGTGCCAGCAGCCAACACGGAAACACCATATATTTT,CASSQHGNTIYF
TRBD2,TRBJ2-7,few,TRBV7-8,TGTGCCAGCAGCTTAGCGGGAAGACTAGCGGGAGCGTATCAGTTC,CASSLAGRLAGAYQF
NA,TRBJ1-1,NA,TRBV18,TGTGCCAGCTCACCACGTCAAGCCGGTACTGAAGCTTTCTTT,CASSPRQAGTEAFF
TRBD2,TRBJ2-1,NA,TRBV6-4,TGTGCCAGCAGTGACGGGCTAGCGGGAGGCAATGAGCAGTTCTTC,CASSDGLAGGNEQFF
TRBD1,TRBJ1-2,NA,TRBV6-6,TGTGCCAGCAGTAGACAGGGCCCCTATGGCTACACCTTC,CASSRQGPYGYTF
TRBD2,TRBJ2-3,once,TRBV7-9,TGTGCCAGCAGCCAATTTCTTTATCGCGGGAGGTACACAGATACGCAGTATTTT,CASSQFLYRGRYTDTQYF
TRBD2,TRBJ2-7,NA,TRBV2,TGTGCCAGCAGTGAAAATAGCGGGGGTTACTACGAGCAGTACTTC,CASSENSGGYYEQYF
NA,TRBJ1-1,NA,TRBV7-3,TGTGCCAGCAGCTTATACGGGAACACTGAAGCTTTCTTT,CASSLYGNTEAFF